A selection of T cell receptor beta chains follows, all from one sample in a study of T cell responses to AZD1222 COVID-19 vaccine. Produced via immunoSEQ multiplex PCR; TCRdb's table is partial and in-frame only. The table includes 150,000 to 200,000 clones, just over 85% detected once. Material: peripheral blood, obtained 28 days after the second AZD1222 dose. Receptors were obtained from an adult who received the AZD1222 COVID-19 vaccine. CDR3s include the opening cysteine and the closing phenylalanine or tryptophan. A D gene is named only where the DNA matches it firmly. Where a row states a size, it is once, few, many or the class of an expanded clone; other rows omit it.

>TRBV7-3|TRBJ1-5|NA|NA
CASSRDSNQPQHF
TGTGCCAGCAGCCGGGACAGCAATCAGCCCCAGCATTTT
>TRBV7-8|TRBJ1-6|NA|NA
CASSSQAGSSSYNSPLHF
TGTGCCAGCAGCTCCCAAGCAGGGAGTAGCTCCTATAATTCACCCCTCCACTTT
>TRBV6-4|TRBJ2-3|NA|once
CASSVAQGTDTQYF
TGTGCCAGCAGTGTGGCACAAGGCACAGATACGCAGTATTTT
>TRBV28|TRBJ2-7|TRBD1|NA
CASSLSGTGGEQYF
TGTGCCAGCAGTTTATCCGGGACAGGGGGCGAGCAGTACTTC
>TRBV12-3/TRBV12-4|TRBJ1-1|TRBD1|NA
CASSIGGTVQAFF
TGTGCCAGCAGTATCGGGGGGACAGTCCAAGCTTTCTTT
>TRBV19|TRBJ1-3|NA|NA
CATSGSGNTIYF
TGTGCCACCTCAGGGTCCGGAAACACCATATATTTT
>TRBV28|TRBJ1-5|NA|NA
CASTPPRNQPQHF
TGTGCCAGCACACCGCCTCGCAATCAGCCCCAGCATTTT
>TRBV9|TRBJ1-2|TRBD1|NA
CASSPRDRDGYTF
TGTGCCAGCAGCCCAAGGGACAGGGATGGCTACACCTTC
>TRBV12-5|TRBJ2-5|NA|NA
CASGLAPHMYF
TGTGCTAGTGGTTTGGCCCCCCACATGTACTTC
>TRBV28|TRBJ2-5|TRBD2|NA
CASRERGEETQYF
TGTGCCAGCAGGGAGCGGGGGGAAGAGACCCAGTACTTC
>TRBV5-4|TRBJ2-1|NA|NA
CASSAQAGQDEQFF
TGTGCCAGCAGCGCGCAGGCCGGGCAGGATGAGCAGTTCTTC